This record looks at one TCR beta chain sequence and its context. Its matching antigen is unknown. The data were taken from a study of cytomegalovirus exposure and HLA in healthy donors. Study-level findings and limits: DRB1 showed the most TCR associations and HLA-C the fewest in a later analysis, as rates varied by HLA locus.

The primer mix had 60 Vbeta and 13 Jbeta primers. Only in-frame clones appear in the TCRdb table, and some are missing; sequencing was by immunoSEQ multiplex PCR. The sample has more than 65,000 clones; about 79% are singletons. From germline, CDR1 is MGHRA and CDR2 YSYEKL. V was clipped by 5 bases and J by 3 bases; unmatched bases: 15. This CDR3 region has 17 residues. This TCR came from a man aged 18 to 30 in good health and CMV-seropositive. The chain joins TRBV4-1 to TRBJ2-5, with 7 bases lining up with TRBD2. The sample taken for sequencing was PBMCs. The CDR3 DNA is TGCGCCAGCAGCTACCCCGGGTTGGGGAGCGGGAAAGAGACCCAGTACTTC. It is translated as CASSYPGLGSGKETQYF.